This T cell receptor (beta chain) was documented in a study of CD4 T cells in relation to SARS-CoV-2 and coronaviruses. Study background: TCR beta CDR3s were sequenced after roughly 10-day antigen culture of PBMCs.

Details on this clone: Its antigen is unknown.

V was shortened by 6 bases and J by 4 bases, with 12 bases between the two germline ends. The CDR3 runs to 13 residues. Germline V gene sequence: CDR1 LGHDT, CDR2 YNNKEL (reference sequence). Unexposed donor CD4+ T cells date from 2011-2018, before the COVID-19 pandemic. After ten to eleven days of culture, CD4+ T cells were isolated. Cells permitting, SARS-CoV-2 S/N and four cold-coronavirus spikes were tested on unexposed-donor CD4+ T cells. Points from the study as a whole: In roughly 60% of donors, memory CD4+ clonotypes crossrecognized SARS-CoV-2 and at least one common cold coronavirus spike.

Method: immunoSEQ multiplex PCR; TCRdb's copy keeps in-frame clones and lacks some. The sample yields over 15,000 clones, more than 75% seen once. The origin of this receptor is a human donor in good health. This rearrangement joins TRBV3-1 (or the pseudogene TRBV3-2) to TRBJ1-2; tentative D call: TRBD1 (6 bases). The sequencing sample was made of CD4+ T cells from PBMCs, cultured in vitro. The CDR3 coding sequence is TGTGCCAGCAGTACAGGGCCAGTCTATGGCTACACCTTC. It encodes CASSTGPVYGYTF.